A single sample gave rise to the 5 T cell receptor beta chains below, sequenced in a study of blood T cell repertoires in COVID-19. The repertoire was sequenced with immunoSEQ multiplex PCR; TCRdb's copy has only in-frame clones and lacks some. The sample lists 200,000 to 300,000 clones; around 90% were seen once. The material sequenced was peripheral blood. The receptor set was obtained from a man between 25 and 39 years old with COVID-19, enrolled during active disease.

This CDR3 is CASSPGLSGNTIYF. The CDR3 coding sequence is TGTGCCAGCAGCCCGGGATTGTCTGGAAACACCATATATTTT. V is TRBV11-1 and J is TRBJ1-3; D unclear. Trimming took off 5 bases at V and 1 base at J, with 9 bases between the two ends. Per the germline V gene, CDR1 is SGHAT and CDR2 is FQDESV (reference sequence). The CDR3 totals 14 residues.

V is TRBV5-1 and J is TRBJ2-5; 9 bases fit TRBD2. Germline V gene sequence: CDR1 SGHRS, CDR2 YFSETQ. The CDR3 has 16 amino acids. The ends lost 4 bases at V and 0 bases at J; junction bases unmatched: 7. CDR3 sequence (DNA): TGCGCCAGCAGCCCCCTCGGCGGGGGGGACCAAGAGACCCAGTACTTC. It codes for CASSPLGGGDQETQYF.

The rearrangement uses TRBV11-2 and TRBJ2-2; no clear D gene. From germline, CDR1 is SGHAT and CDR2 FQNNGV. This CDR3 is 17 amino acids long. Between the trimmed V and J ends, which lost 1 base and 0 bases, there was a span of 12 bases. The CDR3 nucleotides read TGTGCCAGCAGCTTAGCGTTCTCAGGATCGAACACCGGGGAGCTGTTTTTT. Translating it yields CASSLAFSGSNTGELFF.

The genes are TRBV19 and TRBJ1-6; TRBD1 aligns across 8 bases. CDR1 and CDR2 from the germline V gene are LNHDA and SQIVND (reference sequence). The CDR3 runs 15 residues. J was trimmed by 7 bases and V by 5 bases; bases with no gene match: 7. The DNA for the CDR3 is TGTGCCAGTAGTTCAGGACAGGGAGGGAATTCACCCCTCCACTTT. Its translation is CASSSGQGGNSPLHF.

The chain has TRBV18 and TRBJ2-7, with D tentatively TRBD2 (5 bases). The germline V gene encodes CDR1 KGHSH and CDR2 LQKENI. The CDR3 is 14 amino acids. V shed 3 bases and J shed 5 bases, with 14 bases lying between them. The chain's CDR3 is CASSPVRGYHEQYF. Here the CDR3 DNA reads TGTGCCAGCTCACCCGTTAGAGGGTACCACGAGCAGTACTTC.